There are a few counts of the clone carrying this T cell receptor (beta chain). Its specificity is unknown. The source of the sample is a study of T cell repertoires in cytomegalovirus infection. The wider study: Public TCR beta signatures marked donors with CMV infection and the matching HLA.

In germline, CDR1 is SGDLS, CDR2 YYNGEE. V was cut by 3 bases and J by 2 bases, with 14 bases left in between. The CDR3 is 15 residues long. General study results and limits: In two of eight donors, the top clonotype was HLA-C-restricted CMV-specific.

TCRdb fed the reads into MiXCR, producing one record per CDR3 protein. The data contain fewer than 250,000 distinct CDR3 sequences, 9% to 15% of them singletons. The rearrangement links TRBV9 to TRBJ1-1; D call uncertain. Sequences were obtained from PBMCs. This clonotype was obtained from a human donor in good health (CMV status not recorded). Some clones in this sample may be carry-over from other donors' samples. The CDR3 here is CASSDKSGVNTEAFF. The CDR3, as DNA: TGTGCCAGCAGCGATAAGTCCGGGGTCAACACTGAAGCTTTCTTT.